Below, one T cell receptor (beta chain) is given with its context. The data are from a study of blood T cell repertoires in COVID-19. Per the authors' pipeline: The assay estimated nucleated cells by amplifying reference gene primers. Clones were sequenced by immunoSEQ multiplex PCR, and TCRdb holds only the in-frame ones, with some missing. The V and J calls and clone size were taken over from that table, and D and trimming were inferred from the DNA. The repertoire includes around 50,000 clones, around nine tenths of them detected once, and around 7.1% sits in the top ten. Sequenced: peripheral blood. The source is a woman aged 55-69 years with COVID-19, enrolled during active disease.

In DNA form, the CDR3 reads TGTGCCAGCAGTTCCACTGCCTTTACAGCTAACTATGGCTACACCTTC. Translating it yields CASSSTAFTANYGYTF. The chain employs TRBV28 and TRBJ1-2; D gene ambiguous. From germline, CDR1 is MDHEN and CDR2 SYDVKM. V was cut by 4 bases and J by 0 bases, with 15 bases left in between. The length of the CDR3 is 16 residues.